This T cell receptor (beta chain) was sequenced during a study of T cells in Graves' hyperthyroidism and ophthalmopathy. Study-level findings and limits: Ophthalmopathy was separated from stable hyperthyroidism by a 13 V-J model.

There are many counts of this clonotype. Its antigen is as yet unknown. V shed 3 bases and J shed 1 base, with 10 bases lying between them. In germline, CDR1 is SNHLY, CDR2 FYNNEI. This CDR3 is 15 amino acids long. Each person with ophthalmopathy scored at least 3 on the Clinical Activity Score, reached NOSPECS grade 4 or higher, and had been ill under 3 months. Exclusions: uncontrolled infection, other autoimmune disease, pregnancy, lactation. RNA transcripts served as the template for amplifying TCR beta CDR3 regions. Initially, a first-round RT-PCR of the TCR CDR3 employed the HTBI primer set. MiXCR, applied by TCRdb to the multiplex PCR reads, yields one record per CDR3 protein. The table shows 600,000 or so distinct CDR3 sequences, with approximately 14% occurring only once.

The genes are TRBV2 and TRBJ1-5; D is unclear. The sequenced material came from blood. The clonotype was recovered from a woman aged 18-29 years with Graves' ophthalmopathy. CDR3 amino acids: CASSERVLSNQPQHF. DNA for the CDR3: TGTGCCAGCAGTGAGCGGGTATTAAGCAATCAGCCCCAGCATTTT.